Here is one TCR beta chain with its context. Seattle patients were enrolled while actively infected and followed longitudinally. V shed 2 bases and J shed 3 bases, with 10 bases lying between them. This CDR3 spans 14 amino acids. Germline V gene data show CDR1 as SGHRS and CDR2 as YFSETQ. The authors' processing: Quantification of nucleated cells was approximated via reference gene primer amplification. Profiling relied on immunoSEQ multiplex PCR, and the TCRdb table lists in-frame clones only, not all of them. D and trimming come from the DNA, and the V and J calls and clone size come from that table. In the table there are 120,000 or so clones, about 88% of which are singletons. The data were taken from a study of blood T cell repertoires in COVID-19. In the study overall: There were acute and convalescent COVID-19 samples, and they came from the United States, Italy and Spain. The cDNA or gDNA used as material had been derived from T cells, B-cell-depleted T cells, or PBMCs.

The sequencing input was peripheral blood. The receptor was derived from a man aged 55 to 70 with COVID-19, enrolled during active disease. J is TRBJ2-3 and V is TRBV5-1; D possibly corresponds to TRBD1 (5 bases). CDR3 sequence (DNA): TGCGCCAGCAGCTTTGACAGAGAGACAGATACGCAGTATTTT. This gives the protein CASSFDRETDTQYF. Variable domain in full (rest from reference TRBV5-1 and TRBJ2-3): KAGVTQTPRYLIKTRGQQVTLSCSPISGHRSVSWYQQTPGQGLQFLFEYFSETQRNKGNFPGRFSGRQFSNSRSEMNVSTLELGDSALYLCASSFDRETDTQYFGPGTRLTVL.